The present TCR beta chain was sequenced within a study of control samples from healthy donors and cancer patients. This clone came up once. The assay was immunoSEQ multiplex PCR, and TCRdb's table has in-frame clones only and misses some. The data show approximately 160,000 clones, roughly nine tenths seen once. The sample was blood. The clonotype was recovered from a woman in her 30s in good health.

CDR3 residues: CATSGGGEYEQYF. The CDR3 nucleotides are TGTGCCACCAGTGGCGGGGGGGAGTACGAGCAGTACTTC. V usage is TRBV24-1 and J usage is TRBJ2-7, with 9 bases fitting TRBD2. CDR1 KGHDR and CDR2 SFDVKD come from the germline V gene. The CDR3 sequence is 13 residues long. The trim removed 5 bases at V and 4 bases at J, leaving 2 bases unmatched.